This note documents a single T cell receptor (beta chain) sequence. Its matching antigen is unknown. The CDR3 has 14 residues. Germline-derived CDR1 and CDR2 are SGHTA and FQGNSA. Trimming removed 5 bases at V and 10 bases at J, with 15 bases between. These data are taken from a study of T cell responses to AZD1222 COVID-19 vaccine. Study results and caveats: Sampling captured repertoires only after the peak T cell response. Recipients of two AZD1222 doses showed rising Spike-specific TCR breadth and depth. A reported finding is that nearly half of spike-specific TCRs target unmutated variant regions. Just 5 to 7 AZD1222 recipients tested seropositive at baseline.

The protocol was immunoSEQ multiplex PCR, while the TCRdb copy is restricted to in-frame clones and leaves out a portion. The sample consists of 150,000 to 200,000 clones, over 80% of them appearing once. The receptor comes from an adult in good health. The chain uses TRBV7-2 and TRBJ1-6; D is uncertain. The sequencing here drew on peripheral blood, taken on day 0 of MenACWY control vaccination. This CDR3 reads CASSPGPQISPLHF. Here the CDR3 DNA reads TGTGCCAGCAGCCCCGGGCCCCAGATCTCACCCCTCCACTTT.